Presented here are 30 T cell receptor beta chains from one specimen sequenced in a study of blood T cell repertoires in COVID-19. The assay was immunoSEQ multiplex PCR, and TCRdb's table has in-frame clones only and misses some. This sample has some 270,000 clones, with 91% found just once. Sequenced material: PBMCs or T cells enriched from blood (not recorded which). Receptor source: a man aged 40-55 years who had been exposed to COVID-19.

This clone was seen a few times. The CDR3 is CASSLGQGLDEQYF. The CDR3 DNA sequence: TGCGCCAGCAGCTTGGGACAGGGGTTAGACGAGCAGTACTTC. V usage is TRBV5-1 and J usage is TRBJ2-7, with TRBD1 matching 8 bases. The CDR3 runs 14 residues. Germline assignment: CDR1 SGHRS and CDR2 YFSETQ. Trimming removed 0 bases from V and 5 bases from J; junction bases left unmatched: 4.

The CDR3 DNA is TGTGCCAGCAGTGAAATCGGGACTAGCGGGACGAGCTCCTACAATGAGCAGTTCTTC. Encoded protein: CASSEIGTSGTSSYNEQFF. V and J are TRBV2 and TRBJ2-1; TRBD2 matches 13 bases. V lost 2 bases and J lost 0; bases outside the gene matches: 7. Germline CDR1 SNHLY, CDR2 FYNNEI. The CDR3 loop spans 19 amino acids.

This chain connects TRBV11-1 to TRBJ2-7; 10 nucleotides match TRBD2. CDR1 is SGHAT and CDR2 is FQDESV in the germline V gene (reference sequence). The CDR3 is 16 residues long. With 4 bases clipped from V and 5 bases from J, the junction kept 11 bases outside the gene matches. CDR3 DNA sequence: TGTGCCAGCAGCTCCCTACTAGCGGGACTTAGGAACGAGCAGTACTTC. Translation: CASSSLLAGLRNEQYF.

V is TRBV6-6 and J is TRBJ1-5; TRBD1 aligns across 9 bases. The ends lost 0 bases at V and 4 bases at J; junction bases unmatched: 4. The germline V gene encodes CDR1 MNHNY and CDR2 SVGAGI (reference sequence). The CDR3 sequence is 16 residues long. The CDR3 sequence is CASSYSEDRGNQPQHF. DNA for the CDR3: TGTGCCAGCAGTTACTCGGAGGACAGGGGTAATCAGCCCCAGCATTTT.

J is TRBJ2-7 and V is TRBV10-2; 8 nucleotides align to TRBD2. Trimming cost V 6 bases and J 0 bases; bases outside gene matches: 7. The CDR3 spans 15 residues. CDR1 and CDR2 from the germline V gene are WSHSY and SAAADI. In DNA form, the CDR3 reads TGCGCCAGCAGGGGGGGACTAGGGAGCTCCTACGAGCAGTACTTC. The encoded protein is CASRGGLGSSYEQYF.

The rearrangement joins TRBV28 to TRBJ1-2; TRBD1 might be the D (6 bases). CDR1 and CDR2 (germline): MDHEN, SYDVKM. V was trimmed by 5 bases and J by 0 bases, leaving 13 bases between them. The CDR3 runs 15 residues. The CDR3 nucleotides are TGTGCCAGCAGTCAACAGGACAGACCTAACTATGGCTACACCTTC. This encodes CASSQQDRPNYGYTF.

The chain links TRBV6-5 to TRBJ1-1; D unclear. The length of the CDR3 is 12 residues. Trimming took 2 bases from V and 4 from J, leaving 5 bases between them. Germline CDR1 and CDR2: MNHEY and SVGAGI. CDR3 nucleotides: TGTGCCAGCAGTTACGGAGGCACTGAAGCTTTCTTT. Its protein is CASSYGGTEAFF.

The V call is TRBV27, the J call TRBJ1-1; D possibly corresponds to TRBD1 (5 bases). V lost 0 bases and J 1 base, leaving 6 bases between the germline ends. The CDR3 has 14 amino acids. The V gene's germline CDR1 is MNHEY and CDR2 SMNVEV (reference sequence). The CDR3: CASSLSGENTEAFF. The CDR3 nucleotides read TGTGCCAGCAGTTTATCAGGGGAGAACACTGAAGCTTTCTTT.

The chain recombines TRBV2 with TRBJ2-1; 9 nucleotides line up with TRBD1. Per germline, CDR1 SNHLY and CDR2 FYNNEI. The length of the CDR3 is 11 residues. J was trimmed by 9 bases and V by 11 bases; bases with no gene match: 5. This chain's CDR3 is CAAGQGPEQFF. CDR3 sequence (DNA): TGTGCCGCCGGACAGGGGCCTGAGCAGTTCTTC.

This clone has a single count. The chain combines TRBV14 with TRBJ1-4, with 8 bases that match TRBD1. Germline V gene data show CDR1 as SGHDN and CDR2 as FVKESK. Losses at the gene ends were 1 base for V and 5 bases for J; bases not matched to a gene: 3. The CDR3 runs 15 residues. This chain's CDR3 is CASSQAGTGNEKLFF. The CDR3 DNA reads as TGTGCCAGCAGCCAAGCCGGGACAGGAAATGAAAAACTGTTTTTT.

CDR3 sequence reads: CASSWTGLNTEAFF. The CDR3 coding sequence is TGTGCCAGCAGCTGGACAGGGTTGAACACTGAAGCTTTCTTT. V gene TRBV7-2 combines with J gene TRBJ1-1; 8 nucleotides match TRBD1. V gave up 4 bases and J gave up 0 bases; unmatched junction bases: 1. This CDR3 comprises 14 residues. Germline V gives CDR1 SGHTA, CDR2 FQGNSA. The full variable domain, in which reference TRBV7-2 and TRBJ1-1 provide the parts outside the CDR3, is GAGVSQSPSNKVTEKGKDVELRCDPISGHTALYWYRQSLGQGLEFLIYFQGNSAPDKSGLPSDRFSAERTGGSVSTLTIQRTQQEDSAVYLCASSWTGLNTEAFFGQGTRLTVV.

The genes are TRBV7-3 and TRBJ1-3; D remains ambiguous. CDR1 and CDR2 (germline): SGHTA, FQGTGA. The V and J ends lost 1 base and 0 bases respectively, with 7 bases between them. The CDR3 totals 15 residues. CDR3 coding DNA: TGTGCCAGCAGCTTAAGTGGCAGCTCTGGAAACACCATATATTTT. Amino acids: CASSLSGSSGNTIYF. Full variable domain (remainder filled in from reference TRBV7-3 and TRBJ1-3): GAGVSQTPSNKVTEKGKYVELRCDPISGHTALYWYRQSLGQGPEFLIYFQGTGAADDSGLPNDRFFAVRPEGSVSTLKIQRTERGDSAVYLCASSLSGSSGNTIYFGEGSWLTVV.

The rearrangement joins TRBV24-1 to TRBJ1-5; 7 nucleotides agree with TRBD1. Germline V gene lookup returns CDR1 KGHDR and CDR2 SFDVKD. J was trimmed by 11 bases and V by 5 bases; bases with no gene match: 11. There are 14 residues in the CDR3. CDR3 protein: CATSVGQGDGTQHF. The CDR3, as DNA: TGTGCCACCAGTGTTGGTCAGGGGGATGGGACCCAGCATTTT.

V is TRBV4-2 and J is TRBJ2-7; TRBD2 might be the D (6 bases). Between the trimmed V and J ends, which lost 1 base and 0 bases, there was a span of 10 bases. CDR1 is LGHNA and CDR2 is YNFKEQ in the germline V gene. The CDR3 has 15 residues. This CDR3 reads CASSQVTGDSYEQYF. In DNA form, the CDR3 reads TGTGCCAGCAGCCAAGTAACGGGAGACTCCTACGAGCAGTACTTC.

This sequence joins TRBV4-1 and TRBJ2-7, with D uncertain. Looked up from germline, CDR1 is MGHRA and CDR2 is YSYEKL. This CDR3 contains 14 residues. V lost 2 bases and J 6 bases, leaving 14 bases between the germline ends. CDR3 residues: CASSQPLLSGEQYF. The CDR3 nucleotides are TGCGCCAGCAGCCAACCCTTATTGTCAGGCGAGCAGTACTTC.

The chain employs TRBV29-1 and TRBJ2-3; 7 nucleotides align to TRBD1. CDR3 size: 12 residues. V lost 7 bases to trimming and J lost 6 bases; unmatched junction nucleotides: 7. Per the germline V gene, CDR1 is SQVTM and CDR2 is ANQGSEA. Written as DNA, the CDR3 is TGCAGCGCAGAGGGGGCATCGGATACGCAGTATTTT. Translating it yields CSAEGASDTQYF.

The chain carries TRBV28 and TRBJ1-5, with a weak D call TRBD1 (5 bases). The CDR3 is made up of 14 amino acids. The ends were cut back, 3 bases at V and 1 base at J, with 7 bases in the middle. Looked up from germline, CDR1 is MDHEN and CDR2 is SYDVKM. In DNA, the CDR3 is TGTGCCAGCAGTTTTAGGGGAAGCAATCAGCCCCAGCATTTT. This translates into CASSFRGSNQPQHF.

The rearrangement joins TRBV4-1 to TRBJ2-7, with 7 bases fitting TRBD1. Germline-derived CDR1 and CDR2 are MGHRA and YSYEKL. The ends lost 4 bases at V and 3 bases at J; junction bases unmatched: 9. This CDR3 has 15 residues. The DNA of the CDR3 is TGCGCCAGCAGCCTCCTCCCGGGACAGATCTACGAGCAGTACTTC. Its protein product is CASSLLPGQIYEQYF.

The chain couples TRBV5-1 to TRBJ2-3, with 8 bases matching TRBD2. The germline V gene has CDR1 SGHRS and CDR2 YFSETQ. This CDR3 comprises 17 residues. Trimming at V came to 0 bases and at J to 1 base, leaving 7 bases not matched to a gene. Here the CDR3 reads CASSLGASGPRTDTQYF. The CDR3, as DNA: TGCGCCAGCAGCTTGGGGGCTAGCGGGCCTCGCACAGATACGCAGTATTTT.

J is TRBJ2-3 and V is TRBV6-5; D possibly corresponds to TRBD2 (6 bases). The V end lost 6 bases, the J end lost 9 bases, and 16 bases lay between the germline ends. CDR1 is MNHEY, CDR2 SVGAGI, per germline. The CDR3 spans 13 residues. The CDR3 sequence is CASRPGLQGTQYF. The CDR3 DNA reads as TGTGCCAGCAGGCCGGGACTCCAGGGCACGCAGTATTTT.

In its sample, this clone was seen once. The chain recombines TRBV20-1 with TRBJ2-7; 15 bases match TRBD2. CDR1 is DFQATT and CDR2 is SNEGSKA in the germline V gene (reference sequence). The CDR3 extends over 19 amino acids. V dropped 3 bases and J dropped 2; count of bases not matched to a gene: 14. The CDR3 reads CSASSLAGLAGGNTYEQYF. CDR3 in DNA: TGCAGTGCTAGTTCTCTGGCGGGACTAGCGGGAGGAAACACCTACGAGCAGTACTTC.

The rearrangement joins TRBV5-1 to TRBJ2-7; 14 nucleotides align to TRBD2. Germline lookup yields CDR1 SGHRS and CDR2 YFSETQ. Trimming took 3 bases from V and 3 from J; bases not matched to a gene: 5. The CDR3 totals 16 residues. The CDR3 reads CASSSGTSGRFYEQYF. The CDR3 DNA sequence: TGCGCCAGCAGCTCCGGGACTAGCGGGAGATTCTACGAGCAGTACTTC.

This clone was found once. The rearrangement uses TRBV11-2 and TRBJ1-2, with D unresolved. The CDR3 consists of 14 residues. Per germline, CDR1 SGHAT and CDR2 FQNNGV. Trimming removed 1 base at V and 0 bases at J, with 6 bases between. CDR3 sequence reads: CASSLVVANYGYTF. CDR3 coding DNA: TGTGCCAGCAGCTTAGTAGTGGCTAACTATGGCTACACCTTC.

The J gene is TRBJ2-1, the V gene TRBV19; possible D gene TRBD2, 7 bases. The CDR3 loop spans 14 amino acids. The V gene's germline CDR1 is LNHDA and CDR2 SQIVND (reference sequence). V was clipped by 3 bases and J by 6 bases, with 12 bases between them. CDR3 in amino acids: CASSIEGGINEQFF. In DNA, the CDR3 is TGTGCCAGTAGTATCGAGGGGGGGATCAATGAGCAGTTCTTC.

The chain is built from TRBV9 and TRBJ1-2, with a tentative D call TRBD1 (5 bases). The CDR3 contains 16 residues. Germline V gene sequence: CDR1 SGDLS, CDR2 YYNGEE. V was clipped by 4 bases and J by 7 bases, with 23 bases between them. For the CDR3, the DNA is TGTGCCAGCAGCCGGGACTCCCCCTCAGGAGGTGGTGGCTACACCTTC. It codes for CASSRDSPSGGGGYTF.

The chain joins TRBV7-9 to TRBJ1-2, with D perhaps TRBD1 (5 bases). V lost 5 bases and J lost 8, with 12 bases in between. CDR1 SEHNR and CDR2 FQNEAQ come from the germline V gene (reference sequence). The CDR3 has 12 residues. For the CDR3, the DNA is TGTGCCAGCAGCCCCCAGGGTTTGGGCTACACCTTC. Residues: CASSPQGLGYTF.

The chain has TRBV29-1 and TRBJ2-3, with D perhaps matching TRBD2 (6 bases). With 7 bases removed from V and 5 bases from J, the gap between germline ends came to 10 bases. This CDR3 has 11 amino acids. The germline CDR1 and CDR2 sequences are SQVTM and ANQGSEA. Here the CDR3 reads CSGGGEDTQYF. In nucleotides, the CDR3 is TGCAGCGGGGGAGGAGAAGATACGCAGTATTTT.

This sequence joins TRBV2 and TRBJ1-5; no reliable D call. CDR1 is SNHLY and CDR2 is FYNNEI in the germline V gene. The germline V and J ends were trimmed by 2 bases and 6 bases, with 8 bases remaining between them. The length of the CDR3 is 13 residues. The CDR3 spells CASSETGVQPQHF. The CDR3 nucleotides are TGTGCCAGCAGTGAAACCGGGGTTCAGCCCCAGCATTTT. Filled out from reference TRBV2 and TRBJ1-5, the complete variable domain reads EPEVTQTPSHQVTQMGQEVILRCVPISNHLYFYWYRQILGQKVEFLVSFYNNEISEKSEIFDDQFSVERPDGSNFTLKIRSTKLEDSAMYFCASSETGVQPQHFGDGTRLSIL.

The J gene is TRBJ2-3, the V gene TRBV18; 7 bases align to TRBD1. V trimming: 2 bases; J trimming: 1 base; junction bases outside the gene matches: 3. From germline, CDR1 is KGHSH and CDR2 LQKENI. The CDR3 length is 15 residues. CDR3: CASSPRQGGTDTQYF. The DNA of the CDR3 is TGTGCCAGCTCACCAAGACAGGGTGGCACAGATACGCAGTATTTT.

The rearrangement joins TRBV30 to TRBJ1-4; TRBD1 matches at 7 bases. CDR1 and CDR2 (germline): GTSNPN, SVGIG (reference sequence). This CDR3 contains 14 residues. The J segment lost 1 base and the V segment lost 5 bases, leaving 4 bases of the junction unmatched. CDR3 sequence reads: CAWDRAGTNEKLFF. Here the CDR3 DNA reads TGTGCCTGGGACAGGGCGGGAACTAATGAAAAACTGTTTTTT.